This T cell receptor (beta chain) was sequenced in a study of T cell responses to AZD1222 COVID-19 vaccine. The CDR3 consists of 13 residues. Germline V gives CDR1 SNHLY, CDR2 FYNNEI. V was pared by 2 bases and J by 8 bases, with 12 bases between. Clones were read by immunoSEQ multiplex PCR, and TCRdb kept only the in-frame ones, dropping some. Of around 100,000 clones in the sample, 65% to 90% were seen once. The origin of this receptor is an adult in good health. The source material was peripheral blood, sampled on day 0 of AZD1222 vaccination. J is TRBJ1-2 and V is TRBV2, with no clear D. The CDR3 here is CASSENFIGGYTF. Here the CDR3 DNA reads TGTGCCAGCAGTGAAAACTTCATTGGCGGCTACACCTTC.